This T cell receptor beta chain appears in the sequencing data of a study of response to subunit inactivated influenza vaccine. Each CDR3 protein gets one entry after TCRdb re-called the RT-PCR reads with MiXCR. The sample comprises approximately 300,000 distinct CDR3 sequences, 20% to 25% of which are singletons, and under 13% rests with the top ten. In the case of this clonotype: Its antigen is not identified.

V gave up 2 bases and J gave up 14 bases, with 19 bases separating them. Germline V CDR1 and CDR2: DFQATT, SNEGSKA (reference sequence). The CDR3 runs 13 residues. Findings of the study overall: With each seasonal influenza vaccination, the authors suggested, few new T cells are recruited.

The sequencing used PBMCs from blood, collected 21 months after vaccination. This sequence was found in a man aged 50 to 75 who received an inactivated influenza vaccine. The V and J genes are TRBV20-1 and TRBJ2-1, with D possibly called TRBD1 or TRBD2 (5 bases each). The CDR3 region is CSARFLHGTGEFF. The CDR3 DNA is TGCAGTGCTAGATTCCTCCATGGGACCGGGGAGTTCTTC.